The 21 T cell receptor beta chains listed next were all sequenced from one sample in a study of cytomegalovirus exposure and HLA in healthy donors. 60 Vbeta and 13 Jbeta primers were used in PCR. Method: immunoSEQ multiplex PCR; TCRdb's copy keeps in-frame clones and lacks some. This sample has approximately 120,000 clones, with roughly 66% found just once. The sequenced sample consisted of PBMCs. These receptors were collected from a man in his sixties in good health and CMV-seropositive.

This chain uses TRBV7-2 with TRBJ2-3, with 13 bases fitting TRBD2. V trimming: 5 bases; J trimming: 1 base; junction bases outside the gene matches: 6. The CDR3 is made up of 17 amino acids. From germline, CDR1 is SGHTA and CDR2 FQGNSA. CDR3 in amino acids: CASSQGLAGPGTDTQYF. The CDR3, as DNA: TGTGCCAGCAGCCAGGGACTAGCGGGGCCGGGCACAGATACGCAGTATTTT.

The V and J genes are TRBV6-6 and TRBJ1-1; D perhaps matches TRBD1 (6 bases). The germline V gene has CDR1 MNHNY and CDR2 SVGAGI (reference sequence). The ends were cut back, 3 bases at V and 4 bases at J, with 18 bases in the middle. The CDR3 is made up of 16 amino acids. The CDR3 coding sequence is TGTGCCAGCAGTTATGGAAGGGGGATGGTTAGCACTGAAGCTTTCTTT. Its protein product is CASSYGRGMVSTEAFF.

This sequence joins TRBV4-2 and TRBJ1-2; D may be TRBD1 (5 bases). This CDR3 is built from 14 residues. From germline, CDR1 is LGHNA and CDR2 YNFKEQ. Trimming removed 4 bases from V and 7 bases from J, with 16 bases in between. CDR3 in amino acids: CASSLLGDIIGYTF. Written as DNA, the CDR3 is TGTGCCAGCAGCCTCCTAGGGGATATCATTGGCTACACCTTC.

This chain joins TRBV27 and TRBJ2-2; the D is unclear. Germline V gene sequence: CDR1 MNHEY, CDR2 SMNVEV (reference sequence). The CDR3 length is 12 residues. The V gene lost 1 base and the J gene lost 8 bases, with 5 bases spanning the gap. CDR3 region: CASSLFGGELFF. CDR3 coding DNA: TGTGCCAGCAGTTTATTCGGGGGGGAGCTGTTTTTT.

The chain joins TRBV7-6 to TRBJ2-3, with TRBD1 as a possible D gene (6 bases). V lost 0 bases, J lost 5 bases, and 15 bases lay in between. The CDR3 sequence is 16 residues long. Looked up from germline, CDR1 is SGHVS and CDR2 is FNYEAQ. The CDR3 is CASSLAVPGAEDTQYF. The CDR3 DNA sequence: TGTGCCAGCAGCTTAGCTGTGCCAGGGGCCGAAGATACGCAGTATTTT.

The chain links TRBV23-1 to TRBJ1-6; D is uncertain. TRBV23-1 is an open reading frame, and its role is uncertain. V lost 3 bases to trimming and J lost 10 bases, with 16 bases between them. The CDR3 spans 15 residues. CDR3 bases: TGCGCCAGCAGTCACACGGGATTCGGTATATCACCCCTCCACTTT. Translation gives CASSHTGFGISPLHF.

This rearrangement joins TRBV7-3 to TRBJ2-2, with 8 bases aligning to TRBD2. The CDR3 extends over 14 amino acids. Germline assignment: CDR1 SGHTA and CDR2 FQGTGA. Germline trimming cut 2 bases from V and 4 bases from J; bases unmatched to any gene: 0. This CDR3 is CASSLRGGTGELFF. The CDR3 DNA reads as TGTGCCAGCAGCTTACGGGGGGGCACCGGGGAGCTGTTTTTT.

The V gene is TRBV18, the J gene TRBJ1-1, with D perhaps matching TRBD1 (6 bases). Germline V gives CDR1 KGHSH, CDR2 LQKENI. The length of the CDR3 is 16 residues. Trimming removed 2 bases at V and 4 bases at J, with 17 bases between. CDR3 nucleotides: TGTGCCAGCTCACCAGCCGGGACAAGGGTTTCCACTGAAGCTTTCTTT. It codes for CASSPAGTRVSTEAFF.

The V gene is TRBV7-9, the J gene TRBJ2-3, with TRBD2 identical over 10 bases. Unmatched junction bases numbered 4, after V lost 3 bases and J lost 4 bases. Per the germline V gene, CDR1 is SEHNR and CDR2 is FQNEAQ (reference sequence). There are 15 residues in the CDR3. The CDR3 sequence: CASSFASGGPDTQYF. The CDR3 DNA follows: TGTGCCAGCAGCTTTGCTAGCGGGGGTCCAGATACGCAGTATTTT.

The chain employs TRBV2 and TRBJ2-1; possible D gene TRBD1, 5 bases. The CDR3 contains 15 residues. V was pared by 4 bases and J by 0 bases, with 10 bases between. CDR1 is SNHLY and CDR2 is FYNNEI in the germline V gene. The CDR3 nucleotides read TGTGCCAGCAGTGGTGGGGCGTTCTCCTACAATGAGCAGTTCTTC. This sequence encodes CASSGGAFSYNEQFF.

This clone was found a few times. This rearrangement joins TRBV4-1 to TRBJ1-5, with D maybe TRBD1 (5 bases). Germline assignment: CDR1 MGHRA and CDR2 YSYEKL. This CDR3 is 15 amino acids long. Trimming pared 3 bases from V and 4 bases from J, leaving 13 bases between. DNA for the CDR3: TGCGCCAGCAGCCAGTTCCAAGGGACTAATCAGCCCCAGCATTTT. Protein sequence: CASSQFQGTNQPQHF.

This clone was seen only a few times. The genes are TRBV4-1 and TRBJ2-7, with D possibly TRBD1 on 6 matching bases. Germline CDR1 is MGHRA and CDR2 is YSYEKL. This CDR3 comprises 15 residues. Deletions cut 4 bases from V and 6 bases from J, with 19 bases between. The CDR3 spells CASSRDTGQKSEQYF. In DNA form, the CDR3 reads TGCGCCAGCAGCCGGGACACCGGACAGAAAAGCGAGCAGTACTTC.

J is TRBJ2-1 and V is TRBV30; the match to TRBD1 covers 9 bases. The CDR3 is 14 residues long. The junction had 7 bases not matched to a gene; V was cut back by 2 bases and J by 8 bases. Per germline, CDR1 GTSNPN and CDR2 SVGIG (reference sequence). This CDR3 is CAWSTQTGGDEQFF. Here the CDR3 DNA reads TGTGCCTGGAGTACTCAAACAGGGGGCGATGAGCAGTTCTTC.

This clone was observed a few times. This chain uses TRBV6-1 with TRBJ2-5; TRBD2 aligns across 10 bases. J was trimmed by 1 base and V by 8 bases; bases with no gene match: 7. This CDR3 spans 15 amino acids. CDR1 and CDR2 (germline): MNHNS, SASEGT. In nucleotides, the CDR3 is TGTGCCAGCGGATTAAGCGGGGGGGTCCAAGAGACCCAGTACTTC. Translated: CASGLSGGVQETQYF.

The chain is built from TRBV11-2 and TRBJ2-7; unclear D gene. Germline assignment: CDR1 SGHAT and CDR2 FQNNGV. Trimming shortened V by 1 base and J by 5 bases, and 21 bases separated the two germline ends. This CDR3 region has 17 residues. DNA of the CDR3: TGTGCCAGCAGCTTAGGAGGTCGAACCGGCCGTTTGGACGAGCAGTACTTC. It yields the protein CASSLGGRTGRLDEQYF.

The chain uses TRBV19 and TRBJ1-2; 9 nucleotides agree with TRBD1. The CDR3 spans 17 residues. Trimming cost V 10 bases and J 3 bases; bases outside gene matches: 18. Germline-derived CDR1 and CDR2 are LNHDA and SQIVND (reference sequence). The CDR3, as DNA: TGTGCCATTTCGCCCCGGGGACAGGGCGATCAGTACTATGGCTACACCTTC. Protein product: CAISPRGQGDQYYGYTF.

This chain joins TRBV7-9 and TRBJ1-2, with D possibly matching TRBD1 (5 bases). This CDR3 contains 13 residues. V was cut by 7 bases and J by 7 bases, with 16 bases left in between. Per germline, CDR1 SEHNR and CDR2 FQNEAQ (reference sequence). CDR3 DNA: TGTGCCAGCACCTGGGGGGTAAACGGTGGCTACACCTTC. Translating it yields CASTWGVNGGYTF.

The chain is built from TRBV7-8 and TRBJ2-5; perhaps TRBD1 as D (6 bases). The CDR3 contains 14 residues. Germline CDR1 and CDR2: SGHVS and FQNEAQ. V was shortened by 4 bases and J by 7 bases, with 16 bases between the two germline ends. The CDR3 coding sequence is TGTGCCAGCAGCTCCCAACAGGGAATGGCGACCCAGTACTTC. Its protein is CASSSQQGMATQYF. Combining the CDR3 with reference TRBV7-8 and TRBJ2-5 gives the whole variable domain GAGVSQSPRYKVAKRGQDVALRCDPISGHVSLFWYQQALGQGPEFLTYFQNEAQLDKSGLPSDRFFAERPEGSVSTLKIQRTQQEDSAVYLCASSSQQGMATQYFGPGTRLLVL.

V usage is TRBV5-1 and J usage is TRBJ1-2; tentatively, D is TRBD1 (6 bases). CDR1 is SGHRS and CDR2 is YFSETQ in the germline V gene. The CDR3 loop spans 15 amino acids. V was clipped by 1 base and J by 4 bases, with 14 bases between them. CDR3 in amino acids: CASSLTGSGGYGYTF. In nucleotides, the CDR3 is TGCGCCAGCAGCTTGACAGGGTCTGGTGGCTATGGCTACACCTTC.

V is TRBV10-3 and J is TRBJ2-5, with D tentatively TRBD2 (7 bases). The V gene lost 0 bases and the J gene lost 2 bases, with 13 bases spanning the gap. The germline V gene has CDR1 ENHRY and CDR2 SYGVKD. This CDR3 has 16 amino acids. This CDR3 is CAISESLGGAQETQYF. For the CDR3, the DNA is TGTGCCATCAGTGAGTCGCTTGGGGGGGCTCAAGAGACCCAGTACTTC.

The genes are TRBV7-2 and TRBJ2-2; D might be TRBD1 (5 bases). The V gene's germline CDR1 is SGHTA and CDR2 FQGNSA. V was clipped by 2 bases and J by 12 bases, with 13 bases between them. The length of the CDR3 is 13 residues. The CDR3 DNA is TGTGCCAGCAGCTTACCCCGCGCAGGGCAGCTGTTTTTT. Its translation: CASSLPRAGQLFF.